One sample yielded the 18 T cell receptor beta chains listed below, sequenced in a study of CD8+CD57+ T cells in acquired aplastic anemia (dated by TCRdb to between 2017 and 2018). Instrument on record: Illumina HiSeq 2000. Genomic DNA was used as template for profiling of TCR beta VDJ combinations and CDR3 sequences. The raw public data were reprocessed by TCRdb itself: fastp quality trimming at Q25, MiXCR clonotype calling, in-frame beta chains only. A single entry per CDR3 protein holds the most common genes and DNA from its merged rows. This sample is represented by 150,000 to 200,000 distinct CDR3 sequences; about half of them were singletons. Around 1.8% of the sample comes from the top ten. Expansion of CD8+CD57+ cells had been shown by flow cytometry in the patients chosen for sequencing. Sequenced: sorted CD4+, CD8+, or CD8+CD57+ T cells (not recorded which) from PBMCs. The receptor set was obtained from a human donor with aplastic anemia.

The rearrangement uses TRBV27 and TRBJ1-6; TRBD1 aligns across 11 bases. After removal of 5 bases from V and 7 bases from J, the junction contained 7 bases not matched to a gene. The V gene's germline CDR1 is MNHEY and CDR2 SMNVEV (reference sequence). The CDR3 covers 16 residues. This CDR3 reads CASSPGTGGSNSPLHF. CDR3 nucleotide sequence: TGTGCCAGCAGTCCGGGGACAGGGGGTTCCAATTCACCCCTCCACTTT.

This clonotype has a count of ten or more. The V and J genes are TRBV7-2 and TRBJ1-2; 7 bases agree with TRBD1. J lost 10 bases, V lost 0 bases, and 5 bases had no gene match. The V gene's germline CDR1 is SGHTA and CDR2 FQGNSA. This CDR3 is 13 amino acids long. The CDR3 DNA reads TGTGCCAGCAGCTTAGCTGAGGGGGCGGACTACACCTTC. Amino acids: CASSLAEGADYTF. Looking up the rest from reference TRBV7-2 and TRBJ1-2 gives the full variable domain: GAGVSQSPSNKVTEKGKDVELRCDPISGHTALYWYRQSLGQGLEFLIYFQGNSAPDKSGLPSDRFSAERTGGSVSTLTIQRTQQEDSAVYLCASSLAEGADYTFGSGTRLTVV.

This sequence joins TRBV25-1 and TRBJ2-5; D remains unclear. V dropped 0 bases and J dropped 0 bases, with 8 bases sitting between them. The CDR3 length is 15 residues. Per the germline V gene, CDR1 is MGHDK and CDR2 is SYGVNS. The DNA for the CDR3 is TGTGCCAGCAGTGAATATACGGCAGACCAAGAGACCCAGTACTTC. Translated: CASSEYTADQETQYF.

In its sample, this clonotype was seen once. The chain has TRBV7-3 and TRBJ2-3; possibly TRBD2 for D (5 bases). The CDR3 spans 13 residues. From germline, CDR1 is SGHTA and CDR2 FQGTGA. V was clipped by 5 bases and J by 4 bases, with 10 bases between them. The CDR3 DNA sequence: TGTGCCAGCAGCCTCCTAGCCCCAGATACGCAGTATTTT. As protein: CASSLLAPDTQYF.

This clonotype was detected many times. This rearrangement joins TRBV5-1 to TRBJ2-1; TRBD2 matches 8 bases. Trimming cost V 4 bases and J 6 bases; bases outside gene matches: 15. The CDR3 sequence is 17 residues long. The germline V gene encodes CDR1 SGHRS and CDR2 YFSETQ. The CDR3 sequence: CASSIGTFGLAANEQFF. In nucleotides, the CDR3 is TGCGCCAGCAGCATTGGCACCTTCGGACTAGCTGCCAATGAGCAGTTCTTC.

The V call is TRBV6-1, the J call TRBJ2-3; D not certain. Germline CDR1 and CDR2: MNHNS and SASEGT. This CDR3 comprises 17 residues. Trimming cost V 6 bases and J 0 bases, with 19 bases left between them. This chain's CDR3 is CASRPTWVSTSTDTQYF. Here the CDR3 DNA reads TGTGCCAGCAGACCTACATGGGTATCTACCAGCACAGATACGCAGTATTTT.

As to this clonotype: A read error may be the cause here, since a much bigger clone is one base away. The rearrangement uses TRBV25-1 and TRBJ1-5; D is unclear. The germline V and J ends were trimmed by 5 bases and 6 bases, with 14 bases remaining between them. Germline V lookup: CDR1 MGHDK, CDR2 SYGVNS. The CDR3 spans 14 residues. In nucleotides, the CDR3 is TGTGCCAGCAGTTTGACATGCATGAGTCAGCCCCAGCATTTT. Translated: CASSLTCMSQPQHF.

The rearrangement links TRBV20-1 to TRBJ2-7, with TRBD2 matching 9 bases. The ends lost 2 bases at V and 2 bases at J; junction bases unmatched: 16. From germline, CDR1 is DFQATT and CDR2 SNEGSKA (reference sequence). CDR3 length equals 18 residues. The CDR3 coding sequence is TGCAGTGCTAGATCCCCCAACCCGACTAGCGGCAGGACCTACGAGCAGTACTTC. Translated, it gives CSARSPNPTSGRTYEQYF.

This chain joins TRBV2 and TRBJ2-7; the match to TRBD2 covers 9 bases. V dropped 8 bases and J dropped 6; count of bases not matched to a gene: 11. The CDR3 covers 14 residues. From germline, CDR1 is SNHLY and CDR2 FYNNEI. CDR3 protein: CASLHSGTSTEQYF. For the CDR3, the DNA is TGTGCCAGCCTTCACTCCGGGACTAGCACCGAGCAGTACTTC. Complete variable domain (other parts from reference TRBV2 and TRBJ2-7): EPEVTQTPSHQVTQMGQEVILRCVPISNHLYFYWYRQILGQKVEFLVSFYNNEISEKSEIFDDQFSVERPDGSNFTLKIRSTKLEDSAMYFCASLHSGTSTEQYFGPGTRLTVT.

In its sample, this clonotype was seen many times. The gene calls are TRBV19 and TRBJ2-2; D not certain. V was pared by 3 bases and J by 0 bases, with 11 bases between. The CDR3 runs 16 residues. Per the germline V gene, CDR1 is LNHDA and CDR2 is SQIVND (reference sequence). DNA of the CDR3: TGTGCCAGTAGTATGTCCAGTCCCCCGAACACCGGGGAGCTGTTTTTT. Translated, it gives CASSMSSPPNTGELFF.

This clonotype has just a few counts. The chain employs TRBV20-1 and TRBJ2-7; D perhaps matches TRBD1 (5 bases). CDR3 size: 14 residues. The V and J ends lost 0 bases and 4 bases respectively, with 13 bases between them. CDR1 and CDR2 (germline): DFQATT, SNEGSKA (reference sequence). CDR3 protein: CSAREGQSQYEQYF. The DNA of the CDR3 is TGCAGTGCTAGAGAGGGGCAGAGCCAGTACGAGCAGTACTTC.

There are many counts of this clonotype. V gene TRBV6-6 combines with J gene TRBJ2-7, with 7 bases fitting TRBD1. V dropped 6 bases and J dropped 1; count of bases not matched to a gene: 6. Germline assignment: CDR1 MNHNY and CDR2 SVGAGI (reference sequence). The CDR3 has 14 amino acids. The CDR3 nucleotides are TGTGCCAGCAGACTCTCGACAGGGTCCTACGAGCAGTACTTC. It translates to CASRLSTGSYEQYF.

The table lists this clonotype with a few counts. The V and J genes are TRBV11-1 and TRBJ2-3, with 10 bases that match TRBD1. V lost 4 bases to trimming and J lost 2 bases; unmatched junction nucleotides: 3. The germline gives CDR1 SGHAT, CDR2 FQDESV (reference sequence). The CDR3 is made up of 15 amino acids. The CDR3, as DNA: TGTGCCAGCAGCTCGGACAGGGGGTCCACAGATACGCAGTATTTT. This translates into CASSSDRGSTDTQYF.

CDR3 region: CASSGSVYNEQFF. CDR3 in DNA: TGTGCCAGCAGCGGGAGTGTCTACAATGAGCAGTTCTTC. This chain uses TRBV7-2 with TRBJ2-1, with D tentatively TRBD2 (5 bases). The CDR3 is 13 residues long. The germline CDR1 and CDR2 sequences are SGHTA and FQGNSA. V shed 5 bases and J shed 3 bases, with 8 bases lying between them.

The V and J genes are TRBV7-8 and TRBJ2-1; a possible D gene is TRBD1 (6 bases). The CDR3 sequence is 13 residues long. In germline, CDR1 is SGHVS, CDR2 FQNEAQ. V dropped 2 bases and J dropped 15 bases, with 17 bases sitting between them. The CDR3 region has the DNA TGTGCCAGCAGCTTATCTACAGGGAGCGGTGCGTTCTTC. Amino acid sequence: CASSLSTGSGAFF.

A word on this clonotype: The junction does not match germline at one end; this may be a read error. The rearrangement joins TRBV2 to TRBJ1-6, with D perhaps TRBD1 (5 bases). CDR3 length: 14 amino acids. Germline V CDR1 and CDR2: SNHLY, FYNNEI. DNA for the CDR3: TGTGCCAGCACAGGGACGGGCCCTAATTCACCCCCCCACTTT. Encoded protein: CASTGTGPNSPPHF.

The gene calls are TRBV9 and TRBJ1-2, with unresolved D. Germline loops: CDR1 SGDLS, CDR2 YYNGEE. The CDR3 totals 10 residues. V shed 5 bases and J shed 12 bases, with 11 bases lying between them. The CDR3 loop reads CASSHSGNTF. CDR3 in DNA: TGTGCCAGCAGTCACTCTGGAAACACCTTC.

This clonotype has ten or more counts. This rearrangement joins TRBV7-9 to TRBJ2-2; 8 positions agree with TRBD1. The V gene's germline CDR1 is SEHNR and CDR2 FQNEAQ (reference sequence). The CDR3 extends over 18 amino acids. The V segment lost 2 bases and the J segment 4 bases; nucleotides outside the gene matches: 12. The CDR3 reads CASSLKGQGAIRTGELFF. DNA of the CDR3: TGTGCCAGCAGCTTAAAGGGTCAGGGGGCGATACGCACCGGGGAGCTGTTTTTT. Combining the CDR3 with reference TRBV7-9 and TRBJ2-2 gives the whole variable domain DTGVSQNPRHKITKRGQNVTFRCDPISEHNRLYWYRQTLGQGPEFLTYFQNEAQLEKSRLLSDRFSAERPKGSFSTLEIQRTEQGDSAMYLCASSLKGQGAIRTGELFFGEGSRLTVL.